The rows below give T cell receptor beta chains drawn from one sample of a study of cytomegalovirus exposure and HLA in healthy donors. Clones were sequenced by immunoSEQ multiplex PCR, and TCRdb holds only the in-frame ones, with some missing. The table has about 100,000 clones, 79% seen once. The sequenced material came from PBMCs. All receptors derive from a female donor in good health and CMV-seropositive. Both conserved end residues are part of each CDR3. D genes are given only for firm matches. Where a row states a size, it is once, few, many or the class of an expanded clone; other rows omit it.

length	V	J	size	D	DNA	CDR3
18	TRBV4-1	TRBJ2-5	-	TRBD2	TGCGCCAGCAGCCAAGGCGGTAGCGGGAGGCCGATACAAGAGACCCAGTACTTC	CASSQGGSGRPIQETQYF
15	TRBV2	TRBJ1-5	-	-	TGTGCCAGCAGTGAAGAACAGGGAAGCCGTCAGCCCCAGCATTTT	CASSEEQGSRQPQHF
11	TRBV6-5	TRBJ2-4	-	-	TGTGCCAGTCGTAGAGAAAACAGTCAGTACTTC	CASRRENSQYF
13	TRBV5-1	TRBJ2-3	-	-	TGCGCCAGCTGGAGCCGGGGCACAGATACGCAGTATTTT	CASWSRGTDTQYF
15	TRBV4-3	TRBJ1-2	-	-	TGCGCCAGCAGCCAAGCGCCCGCCAGAAACGGGGGCTACACCTTC	CASSQAPARNGGYTF
13	TRBV29-1	TRBJ2-7	-	-	TGCAGCGTTGTTGAACAGGCCTCCTACGAGCAGTACTTC	CSVVEQASYEQYF
14	TRBV5-1	TRBJ2-7	-	TRBD1	TGCGCCAGCAGCTTAGGGACAGAAACCTACGAGCAGTACTTC	CASSLGTETYEQYF
15	TRBV29-1	TRBJ1-1	-	TRBD1	TGCAGCGTTGTAAACAGGGGAGCGAGGTACACTGAAGCTTTCTTT	CSVVNRGARYTEAFF
14	TRBV28	TRBJ1-1	-	-	TGTGCCAGCAGATTCGGGACACTGAACACTGAAGCTTTCTTT	CASRFGTLNTEAFF
15	TRBV11-2	TRBJ2-1	-	TRBD2	TGTGCCAGCAGCAGACTAGCGCAGAGAATCAATGAGCAGTTCTTC	CASSRLAQRINEQFF
16	TRBV19	TRBJ2-5	-	TRBD2	TGTGCCAGTAGTATAATGACTAGCGGGGGGCAAGAGACCCAGTACTTC	CASSIMTSGGQETQYF
14	TRBV6-5	TRBJ2-7	-	TRBD2	TGTGCCAGCAGGCGCGGGGGGTCAACCTACGAGCAGTACTTC	CASRRGGSTYEQYF
13	TRBV6-5	TRBJ2-2	-	-	TGTGCCAGCAGTCCGGCGGTATCTGGGGAGCTGTTTTTT	CASSPAVSGELFF
15	TRBV27	TRBJ1-5	-	-	TGTGCCAGCAGTGCGACGGGTTATAGCAATCAGCCCCAGCATTTT	CASSATGYSNQPQHF
14	TRBV6-1	TRBJ2-3	once	TRBD2	TGTGCCAGCCCGACTAGCGGGAGCACAGATACGCAGTATTTT	CASPTSGSTDTQYF
16	TRBV5-1	TRBJ2-1	-	-	TGCGCCAGCAGATCCCTCCCGGGAAGCCCTCTCAATGAGCAGTTCTTC	CASRSLPGSPLNEQFF
15	TRBV15	TRBJ2-7	-	TRBD2	TGTGCCACCAGCGGCGCGGGAGTGCCCTCCTACGAGCAGTACTTC	CATSGAGVPSYEQYF
17	TRBV6-1	TRBJ2-7	-	TRBD1	TGTGCCAGCAGTGAAGCGATCCGACAGGGGGCCCCCTACGAGCAGTACTTC	CASSEAIRQGAPYEQYF
16	TRBV29-1	TRBJ1-4	-	TRBD1	TGCAGCGTTGCAGGGACAGGCCCTGGAACTAATGAAAAACTGTTTTTT	CSVAGTGPGTNEKLFF
14	TRBV5-1	TRBJ2-5	-	TRBD1	TGCGCCAGCAGCTGGACAGGGGGCTCAGAGACCCAGTACTTC	CASSWTGGSETQYF
13	TRBV10-3	TRBJ2-5	-	TRBD1	TGTGCCATCAAGGACAGGGGTGGGGAGACCCAGTACTTC	CAIKDRGGETQYF
16	TRBV18	TRBJ1-3	once	TRBD1	TGTGCCAGCTCATCCCGGGACAGGGTGACAGGAAACACCATATATTTT	CASSSRDRVTGNTIYF